This entry concerns a single T cell receptor (beta chain). This record belongs to a study of T cell changes during pregnancy in multiple sclerosis. Trimming at V came to 6 bases and at J to 0 bases, leaving 6 bases not matched to a gene. CDR1 and CDR2 (germline): SGHDT, YYEEEE. This CDR3 has 17 amino acids. Here immunoSEQ multiplex PCR was the method, and the copy in TCRdb shows in-frame clones only, minus some. The sample records 34,000 or so clones, roughly 90% being singletons. Sequenced here: CD8+ T cells from peripheral blood mononuclear cells, sampled after pregnancy. The TCR originated in a female donor with multiple sclerosis, enrolled in a pregnancy study. The chain employs TRBV5-6 and TRBJ2-5, with 15 bases lining up with TRBD2. CDR3 amino acids: CASIGTSGGRYQETQYF. The CDR3 DNA follows: TGTGCCAGCATCGGGACTAGCGGGGGGAGATACCAAGAGACCCAGTACTTC.